Each of the 2 T cell receptor beta chains below was sequenced from the same sample in a study of cytomegalovirus exposure and HLA in healthy donors. The PCR made use of 60 Vbeta and 13 Jbeta primers. Libraries were prepared by immunoSEQ multiplex PCR; TCRdb keeps only in-frame clonotypes and omits some of them. The data contain roughly 100,000 clones, around 65% of them singletons. Input material: PBMCs. The origin of the receptors is a woman aged 50 to 65 in good health and CMV-seronegative.

For this clone: An end of the junction does not agree with germline; a read error may underlie this. Other DNA sequences in this sample translate to the same CDR3. The V call is TRBV27, the J call TRBJ2-5; tentatively, D is TRBD1 (6 bases). Germline V gene sequence: CDR1 MNHEY, CDR2 SMNVEV (reference sequence). The CDR3 loop spans 15 amino acids. CDR3 sequence (DNA): TGCGCCAGCAGTTTATTCCCCCAGGGGAGAGAGACCCAGTACTTC. It yields the protein CASSLFPQGRETQYF.

This chain links TRBV7-6 with TRBJ2-1; 12 nucleotides agree with TRBD2. Germline trimming cut 4 bases from V and 10 bases from J; bases unmatched to any gene: 11. This CDR3 has 16 amino acids. The germline gives CDR1 SGHVS, CDR2 FNYEAQ. CDR3 DNA: TGTGCCAGCAGCTCTTCGCCCAAACTAGCGGGAGGAGAGCAGTTCTTC. Protein: CASSSSPKLAGGEQFF.